This T cell receptor beta chain was captured in a study of cytomegalovirus exposure and HLA in healthy donors. Both 60 Vbeta primers and 13 Jbeta primers went into the PCR. Data came from immunoSEQ multiplex PCR; TCRdb stores just in-frame clones and leaves some out. The table records 65,000 to 90,000 clones, approximately 79% of them present only once. Germline values: CDR1 MNHNS, CDR2 SASEGT. This CDR3 is 13 amino acids long. Whole-study findings and limits: Among TCR beta chains, those listed as cytomegalovirus-associated numbered about 150.

This clone has more than one count but fewer than ten. Its matching antigen is unknown. At one end the junction does not follow the germline gene, possibly because of a read error. Sequencing was performed on PBMCs. The chain joins TRBV6-1 to TRBJ1-2, with 9 positions matching TRBD1. The sequence derives from a woman aged 40 to 50 in good health and CMV-seropositive. CDR3 region: CATSTGGFYGYTF. DNA of the CDR3: TGTGCCACCAGTACAGGGGGCTTCTATGGCTACACCTTC.